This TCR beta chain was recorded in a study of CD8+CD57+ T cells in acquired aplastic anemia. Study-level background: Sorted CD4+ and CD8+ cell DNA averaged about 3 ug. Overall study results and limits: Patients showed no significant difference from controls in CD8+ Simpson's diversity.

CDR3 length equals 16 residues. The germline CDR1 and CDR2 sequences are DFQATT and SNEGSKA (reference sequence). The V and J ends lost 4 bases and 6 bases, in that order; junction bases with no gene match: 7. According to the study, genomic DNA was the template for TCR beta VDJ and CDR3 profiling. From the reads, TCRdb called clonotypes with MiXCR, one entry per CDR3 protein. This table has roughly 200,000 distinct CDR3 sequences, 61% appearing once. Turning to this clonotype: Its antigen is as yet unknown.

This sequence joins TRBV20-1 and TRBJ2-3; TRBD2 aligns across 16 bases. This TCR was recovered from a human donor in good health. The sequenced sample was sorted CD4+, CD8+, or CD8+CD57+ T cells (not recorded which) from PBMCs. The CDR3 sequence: CSAMGTSGRARDTQYF. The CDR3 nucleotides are TGCAGTGCTATGGGGACTAGCGGGAGGGCCAGGGATACGCAGTATTTT.